The sequence of this T cell receptor beta chain was determined in a study of cytomegalovirus exposure and HLA in healthy donors. Both 60 Vbeta primers and 13 Jbeta primers went into the PCR. In the original workflow: Later reanalysis found tens of millions of unique TCR beta chains, approximately 11 million of them shared. The assay was immunoSEQ multiplex PCR, and TCRdb's table has in-frame clones only and misses some. Clone size and the V and J calls come from that table; the DNA yielded D and trimming. This sample's table reports fewer than 200,000 clones. This TCR derives from a woman aged 60-75 years in good health and CMV-seronegative. Input material: PBMCs.

Here the CDR3 reads CASSRLVAGTSTDTQYF. CDR3 DNA sequence: TGTGCCAGCAGCCGACTCGTAGCGGGGACTAGCACAGATACGCAGTATTTT. V usage is TRBV5-4 and J usage is TRBJ2-3; TRBD2 aligns across 8 bases. V lost 4 bases, J lost 0 bases, and 10 bases stayed unmatched. The CDR3 is made up of 17 amino acids. Germline CDR1 is SGHNT and CDR2 is YYREEE (reference sequence).